A single sample is the source of the 29 T cell receptor beta chains below, sequenced in a study of glioma-infiltrating T cells after dendritic cell vaccination. Using immunoSEQ multiplex PCR, the repertoire was profiled, and TCRdb retains in-frame clones only, with some absent. The sample contains around 90,000 clones, around 80% of which appear only once. This specimen consisted of blood, obtained before dendritic cell vaccination. Source of these receptors: a human donor with glioblastoma.

The gene calls are TRBV21-1 and TRBJ1-2; the table's D call TRBD1 went unverified against the DNA. TRBV21-1 corresponds to a pseudogene. The CDR3 covers 13 residues. As DNA, the CDR3 is TGTGCCAGCAGCATGAAGGGGCCCTATGGCTACACCTTC. Its translation is CASSMKGPYGYTF.

The chain recombines TRBV28 with TRBJ2-1, with 8 positions matching TRBD2. This CDR3 has 19 amino acids. CDR1 and CDR2 from the germline V gene are MDHEN and SYDVKM. V trimming: 7 bases; J trimming: 4 bases; junction bases outside the gene matches: 21. In DNA, the CDR3 is TGTGCCAGCACCATCGGGGGGGCCCCTTTGGGGCGGGGGTACAATGAGCAGTTCTTC. It is translated as CASTIGGAPLGRGYNEQFF.

This sequence joins TRBV4-1 and TRBJ2-1, with 14 bases aligning to TRBD2. Germline CDR1 is MGHRA and CDR2 is YSYEKL. Germline trimming cut 8 bases from V and 5 bases from J; bases unmatched to any gene: 8. This CDR3 spans 16 amino acids. The CDR3 DNA is TGCGCCAGCGTGAGACTAGCGGGGGGGTTAAACAATGAGCAGTTCTTC. It is translated as CASVRLAGGLNNEQFF.

This clone occurred once. The rearrangement uses TRBV28 and TRBJ2-5, with 7 bases that match TRBD2. The germline gives CDR1 MDHEN, CDR2 SYDVKM. V trimming: 6 bases; J trimming: 3 bases; junction bases outside the gene matches: 10. The CDR3 covers 15 residues. Written as DNA, the CDR3 is TGTGCCAGCAGCCGCCTCTTCCTAGCGGAAGAGACCCAGTACTTC. Translating it yields CASSRLFLAEETQYF.

The chain employs TRBV9 and TRBJ1-2, with 7 bases that match TRBD1. The CDR3 loop spans 13 amino acids. V was clipped by 5 bases and J by 4 bases; unmatched bases: 5. From germline, CDR1 is SGDLS and CDR2 YYNGEE. This CDR3 reads CASSDQGGYGYTF. In nucleotides, the CDR3 is TGTGCCAGCAGTGATCAGGGGGGCTATGGCTACACCTTC.

In nucleotides, the CDR3 is TGCGCCAGCAGCCTCCTATGGAGGGGGCATGTAGTGGACACTGAAGCTTTCTTT. Protein: CASSLLWRGHVVDTEAFF. J is TRBJ1-1 and V is TRBV4-1, with 7 bases matching TRBD1. V trimming: 4 bases; J trimming: 3 bases; junction bases outside the gene matches: 17. Germline V CDR1 and CDR2: MGHRA, YSYEKL. The CDR3 sequence is 18 residues long.

CDR3 sequence: CASSPGLTRETQYF. Here the CDR3 DNA reads TGCGCCAGCAGCCCTGGACTAACAAGGGAGACCCAGTACTTC. The chain links TRBV5-1 to TRBJ2-5; D may be TRBD2 (6 bases). The V and J ends lost 4 bases and 5 bases respectively, with 15 bases between them. Germline V gene sequence: CDR1 SGHRS, CDR2 YFSETQ. This CDR3 has 14 amino acids.

This rearrangement joins TRBV19 to TRBJ1-1; 8 bases fit TRBD1. This CDR3 contains 15 residues. Germline CDR1 LNHDA, CDR2 SQIVND (reference sequence). The V segment lost 6 bases and the J segment 1 base; nucleotides outside the gene matches: 7. CDR3 sequence: CASRGQGVWNTEAFF. CDR3 sequence (DNA): TGTGCCAGTAGAGGACAGGGAGTCTGGAACACTGAAGCTTTCTTT.

This clone was counted a few times. The J gene is TRBJ1-2, the V gene TRBV6-1, with D tentatively TRBD1 (5 bases). Germline CDR1 and CDR2: MNHNS and SASEGT. The CDR3 runs to 14 residues. CDR3 nucleotide sequence: TGTGCTAGCCAAGGGAGCGGGAGGGGAAATGGCTACACCTTC. This encodes CASQGSGRGNGYTF.

This chain connects TRBV28 to TRBJ1-4; D not certain. This CDR3 is 14 amino acids long. Trimming took 5 bases from V and 10 from J, leaving 17 bases between them. In germline, CDR1 is MDHEN, CDR2 SYDVKM. This chain's CDR3 is CASSPPQGGGKLFF. CDR3 bases: TGTGCCAGCAGTCCCCCACAAGGAGGCGGAAAACTGTTTTTT.

The chain links TRBV28 to TRBJ2-1, with D maybe TRBD2 (6 bases). This CDR3 comprises 14 residues. Trimming took off 6 bases at V and 0 bases at J, with 9 bases between the two ends. Germline CDR1 reads MDHEN; CDR2 reads SYDVKM. The CDR3 region has the DNA TGTGCCAGCAGCCGGGAGAGCTCCTACAATGAGCAGTTCTTC. This sequence encodes CASSRESSYNEQFF.

This clone was seen many times. This chain uses TRBV19 with TRBJ1-5, with a tentative D call TRBD1 (6 bases). Trimming took 4 bases from V and 1 from J, leaving 14 bases between them. CDR3 length: 16 amino acids. Germline V gene sequence: CDR1 LNHDA, CDR2 SQIVND (reference sequence). The CDR3 reads CASSTRDTISNQPQHF. DNA of the CDR3: TGTGCCAGTAGTACCCGGGACACAATAAGCAATCAGCCCCAGCATTTT.

This chain uses TRBV7-9 with TRBJ2-5; 11 nucleotides agree with TRBD1. CDR1 is SEHNR and CDR2 is FQNEAQ in the germline V gene (reference sequence). After removal of 5 bases from V and 11 bases from J, the junction contained 13 bases not matched to a gene. CDR3 size: 15 residues. This chain's CDR3 is CASSPRVGTGGEQYF. The CDR3, as DNA: TGTGCCAGCAGCCCTAGGGTCGGGACAGGGGGAGAGCAGTACTTC.

Of note for this clone: One end of the junction fails to match germline, which may point to a read error. This chain connects TRBV7-7 to TRBJ2-5, with 7 bases matching TRBD1. Per germline, CDR1 SSHAT and CDR2 FNYEAQ (reference sequence). This CDR3 contains 13 residues. The CDR3 bases are TGTGCTAGCAGCAAGACAGGGCTGGAGACCCAGTACTTC. Its protein product is CASSKTGLETQYF.

J is TRBJ2-1 and V is TRBV27; 7 bases are a match to TRBD1. The trim removed 6 bases at V and 2 bases at J, leaving 7 bases unmatched. The CDR3 sequence is 15 residues long. Germline CDR1 is MNHEY and CDR2 is SMNVEV (reference sequence). The CDR3 is CASRTGTEPYNEQFF. CDR3 nucleotides: TGTGCCAGCAGGACCGGGACAGAACCCTACAATGAGCAGTTCTTC.

The genes are TRBV30 and TRBJ2-1; D might be TRBD1 (6 bases). Trimming took 5 bases from V and 0 from J, leaving 11 bases between them. Germline lookup yields CDR1 GTSNPN and CDR2 SVGIG (reference sequence). The CDR3 spans 14 residues. For the CDR3, the DNA is TGTGCCTGGTACCACAGGGACTCCTACAATGAGCAGTTCTTC. Translating it yields CAWYHRDSYNEQFF.

CDR3 in amino acids: CASTRGGGFHEQYF. The CDR3, as DNA: TGTGCCAGCACCCGGGGGGGTGGTTTCCACGAGCAGTACTTC. This sequence joins TRBV13 and TRBJ2-7, with 8 bases identical to TRBD2. From germline, CDR1 is PRHDT and CDR2 FYEKMQ (reference sequence). The ends lost 7 bases at V and 5 bases at J; junction bases unmatched: 10. There are 14 residues in the CDR3. The full variable domain, its missing parts supplied by reference TRBV13 and TRBJ2-7, is AAGVIQSPRHLIKEKRETATLKCYPIPRHDTVYWYQQGPGQDPQFLISFYEKMQSDKGSIPDRFSAQQFSDYHSELNMSSLELGDSALYFCASTRGGGFHEQYFGPGTRLTVT.

This clone has more than one count but fewer than ten. J is TRBJ2-1 and V is TRBV28, with 7 bases identical to TRBD2. Germline V gene data show CDR1 as MDHEN and CDR2 as SYDVKM. CDR3 length equals 17 residues. V shed 7 bases and J 1 base; nucleotides not matched to a gene: 13. The DNA for the CDR3 is TGTGCCAGCACCAGTGGGGGGGACGTTTTATCCTACAATGAGCAGTTCTTC. It codes for CASTSGGDVLSYNEQFF.

A single count supports this clone. V and J are TRBV5-4 and TRBJ2-7; no firm D call. This CDR3 comprises 14 residues. Trimming removed 3 bases from V and 3 bases from J, with 13 bases in between. Germline-derived CDR1 and CDR2 are SGHNT and YYREEE (reference sequence). The CDR3 loop is CASSSDLGSYEQYF. The CDR3 bases are TGTGCCAGCAGCTCCGACCTGGGCAGCTACGAGCAGTACTTC.

The rearrangement joins TRBV10-2 to TRBJ2-2; tentatively, D is TRBD1 (6 bases). There are 13 residues in the CDR3. V was clipped by 7 bases and J by 6 bases, with 12 bases between them. The germline V gene encodes CDR1 WSHSY and CDR2 SAAADI. Here the CDR3 reads CASIQGKAGELFF. CDR3 sequence (DNA): TGCGCCAGCATCCAGGGGAAGGCCGGGGAGCTGTTTTTT.

The rearrangement uses TRBV19 and TRBJ2-5, with 10 bases aligning to TRBD1. The junction had 1 base not matched to a gene; V was cut back by 1 base and J by 5 bases. This CDR3 contains 14 residues. Germline V CDR1 and CDR2: LNHDA, SQIVND (reference sequence). The DNA of the CDR3 is TGTGCCAGTAGTATAGGACAGGGGGCTGAGACCCAGTACTTC. Protein product: CASSIGQGAETQYF.

The genes are TRBV5-1 and TRBJ1-3; D ambiguous. The CDR3 has 14 amino acids. Trimming removed 5 bases at V and 0 bases at J, with 9 bases between. The germline V gene has CDR1 SGHRS and CDR2 YFSETQ. The CDR3 DNA is TGCGCCAGCAGAGAGAGGTCCTCTGGAAACACCATATATTTT. The encoded protein is CASRERSSGNTIYF. Together with reference TRBV5-1 and TRBJ1-3, the CDR3 gives the full variable domain: KAGVTQTPRYLIKTRGQQVTLSCSPISGHRSVSWYQQTPGQGLQFLFEYFSETQRNKGNFPGRFSGRQFSNSRSEMNVSTLELGDSALYLCASRERSSGNTIYFGEGSWLTVV.

The chain uses TRBV10-1 and TRBJ2-7; D call uncertain. Germline values: CDR1 WNHNN, CDR2 SYGVQD (reference sequence). CDR3 length: 13 residues. Trimming removed 2 bases from V and 8 bases from J, with 13 bases in between. Written as DNA, the CDR3 is TGCGCCAGCAGTGAGACGATCTCGGGTCAGCAGTACTTC. Its translation is CASSETISGQQYF.

This chain joins TRBV5-5 and TRBJ2-7; 7 nucleotides match TRBD2. Germline loops: CDR1 SGHKS, CDR2 YYEKEE (reference sequence). CDR3 size: 13 residues. The ends lost 3 bases at V and 3 bases at J; junction bases unmatched: 3. CDR3 DNA sequence: TGTGCCAGCAGCTCCCGGGACTACTACGAGCAGTACTTC. This translates into CASSSRDYYEQYF.

The rearrangement uses TRBV6-5 and TRBJ2-2, with 10 bases lining up with TRBD1. The CDR3 totals 16 residues. J gave up 8 bases and V 1 base, and 7 bases lay outside the gene matches. CDR1 MNHEY and CDR2 SVGAGI come from the germline V gene. The CDR3 sequence is CASSYLGQGGVGELFF. For the CDR3, the DNA is TGTGCCAGCAGTTACTTAGGACAGGGGGGCGTGGGGGAGCTGTTTTTT.

The chain is built from TRBV18 and TRBJ1-2, with no clear D. This CDR3 has 12 residues. Trimming shortened V by 2 bases and J by 8 bases, and 9 bases separated the two germline ends. Germline values: CDR1 KGHSH, CDR2 LQKENI. DNA for the CDR3: TGTGCCAGCTCACCAAGAGGGAGAGGCTACACCTTC. It codes for CASSPRGRGYTF.

V usage is TRBV2 and J usage is TRBJ2-2; D not certain. The germline V gene encodes CDR1 SNHLY and CDR2 FYNNEI. The CDR3 spans 15 residues. V dropped 4 bases and J dropped 2 bases, with 11 bases sitting between them. For the CDR3, the DNA is TGTGCCAGCAGTGTCCAGGCCGCTAACACCGGGGAGCTGTTTTTT. As protein: CASSVQAANTGELFF.

This clone was counted a few times. V gene TRBV10-3 combines with J gene TRBJ1-1, with D tentatively TRBD1 (6 bases). This CDR3 has 15 residues. Per the germline V gene, CDR1 is ENHRY and CDR2 is SYGVKD. Trimming removed 7 bases from V and 1 base from J, with 16 bases in between. The CDR3 nucleotides read TGTGCCATCATCCCCTCTCCAGGGGAGAACACTGAAGCTTTCTTT. This codes for CAIIPSPGENTEAFF.

This clone rates as medium-sized. The CDR3 sequence is CASSRGGTGLGNSPLHF. Here the CDR3 DNA reads TGCGCCAGCAGCCGTGGCGGGACAGGGCTGGGCAATTCACCCCTCCACTTT. The rearrangement uses TRBV5-1 and TRBJ1-6; 9 bases map to TRBD1. CDR1 and CDR2 (germline): SGHRS, YFSETQ. J was trimmed by 7 bases and V by 4 bases; bases with no gene match: 12. CDR3 length: 17 residues.